This TCR beta chain originates from a study of T cell changes during pregnancy in multiple sclerosis. Using immunoSEQ multiplex PCR, the repertoire was profiled, and TCRdb retains in-frame clones only, with some absent. The sample records roughly 110,000 clones, roughly 92% being singletons. Trimming took off 3 bases at V and 2 bases at J, with 7 bases between the two ends. This CDR3 region has 13 residues. Per the germline V gene, CDR1 is LNHDA and CDR2 is SQIVND (reference sequence). V usage is TRBV19 and J usage is TRBJ1-2; D is unresolved. The input for sequencing was peripheral blood, taken in the third trimester of pregnancy. This clonotype was obtained from a female donor in good health, enrolled as a control in a pregnancy study. The CDR3 reads CASSMGRNYGYTF. CDR3 sequence (DNA): TGTGCCAGTAGTATGGGGAGAAACTATGGCTACACCTTC.